The 24 T cell receptor beta chains presented below share a single source sample, sequenced in a study of cytomegalovirus exposure and HLA in healthy donors. Amplification used 60 Vbeta primers and 13 Jbeta primers. Some clones are missing from TCRdb's copy, which holds only in-frame ones; the method was immunoSEQ multiplex PCR. The table lists over 70,000 clones, over 60% of them singletons. The specimen sequenced was PBMCs. The receptors stem from a middle-aged man in good health and CMV-seropositive.

J is TRBJ2-2 and V is TRBV11-1; 13 nucleotides match TRBD2. The CDR3 has 16 amino acids. V dropped 5 bases and J dropped 6; count of bases not matched to a gene: 6. Germline V gene lookup returns CDR1 SGHAT and CDR2 FQDESV (reference sequence). CDR3 loop: CASSLRLAGGSGELFF. DNA of the CDR3: TGTGCCAGCAGCCTCAGACTAGCGGGGGGTTCCGGGGAGCTGTTTTTT.

This chain joins TRBV25-1 and TRBJ2-5, with a tentative D call TRBD1 (6 bases). Germline V gives CDR1 MGHDK, CDR2 SYGVNS. The CDR3 is made up of 15 amino acids. Trimming stripped 3 bases from V and 5 bases from J, with 16 bases between. CDR3 residues: CASSDYRVLVETQYF. Here the CDR3 DNA reads TGTGCCAGCAGTGATTACAGGGTCTTAGTGGAGACCCAGTACTTC. The full variable domain, rest sourced from reference TRBV25-1 and TRBJ2-5, is EADIYQTPRYLVIGTGKKITLECSQTMGHDKMYWYQQDPGMELHLIHYSYGVNSTEKGDLSSESTVSRIRTEHFPLTLESARPSHTSQYLCASSDYRVLVETQYFGPGTRLLVL.

The chain is built from TRBV28 and TRBJ2-7, with a weak D call TRBD2 (5 bases). Trimming removed 7 bases from V and 3 bases from J, with 13 bases in between. Germline CDR1 is MDHEN and CDR2 is SYDVKM. CDR3 length: 13 amino acids. The CDR3 region is CASKGDPSYEQYF. In nucleotides, the CDR3 is TGTGCCAGCAAGGGAGACCCGAGCTACGAGCAGTACTTC.

V and J are TRBV30 and TRBJ2-3, with 9 bases that match TRBD2. Looked up from germline, CDR1 is GTSNPN and CDR2 is SVGIG (reference sequence). This CDR3 comprises 14 residues. The V and J ends lost 7 bases and 0 bases, in that order; junction bases with no gene match: 5. The CDR3 nucleotides read TGTGCCTCAGCGGGGGGACGGAGCACAGATACGCAGTATTTT. Protein sequence: CASAGGRSTDTQYF.

Of note for this clone: A read error may produce the germline difference seen at one junction end. The CDR3 DNA sequence: TGTGCCAGCAGCGAAGTAGGGGGAACAGAAAAACTGTTTTTT. Protein: CASSEVGGTEKLFF. The chain recombines TRBV2 with TRBJ1-4, with D perhaps matching TRBD1 (6 bases). CDR3 size: 14 residues. Germline V gives CDR1 SNHLY, CDR2 FYNNEI.

V usage is TRBV6-6 and J usage is TRBJ1-6; no clear D. CDR3 length equals 16 residues. The germline V gene has CDR1 MNHNY and CDR2 SVGAGI (reference sequence). V lost 6 bases, J lost 0 bases, and 12 bases lay in between. The CDR3 reads CASRLTSFSYNSPLHF. Written as DNA, the CDR3 is TGTGCCAGCAGACTGACAAGTTTCTCCTATAATTCACCCCTCCACTTT.

This clone was seen just once. The genes are TRBV9 and TRBJ1-2; D uncertain. Per germline, CDR1 SGDLS and CDR2 YYNGEE. Trimming took off 0 bases at V and 0 bases at J, with 6 bases between the two ends. CDR3 length equals 14 residues. The CDR3 nucleotides are TGTGCCAGCAGCGTAGGGTTAGCTAACTATGGCTACACCTTC. It encodes CASSVGLANYGYTF.

The rearrangement joins TRBV29-1 to TRBJ1-2; D is uncertain. Germline assignment: CDR1 SQVTM and CDR2 ANQGSEA. Trimming took 4 bases from V and 3 from J, leaving 12 bases between them. CDR3 length: 13 residues. CDR3 DNA sequence: TGCAGCGTTGGAATTATGGCAGACTATGGCTACACCTTC. Amino acids: CSVGIMADYGYTF.

The J gene is TRBJ2-2, the V gene TRBV5-1; D is possibly TRBD2 (5 bases). V lost 4 bases to trimming and J lost 4 bases, with 14 bases between them. Germline V lookup: CDR1 SGHRS, CDR2 YFSETQ. The CDR3 totals 15 residues. CDR3 in DNA: TGCGCCAGCAGCCGGGGAGCGGTAGGCACCGGGGAGCTGTTTTTT. Its protein product is CASSRGAVGTGELFF.

This chain uses TRBV18 with TRBJ1-5; 7 nucleotides match TRBD1. CDR1 is KGHSH, CDR2 LQKENI, per germline. V trimming: 3 bases; J trimming: 6 bases; junction bases outside the gene matches: 5. CDR3 length equals 14 residues. The CDR3 reads CASSPEPGGQPQHF. The CDR3 nucleotides read TGTGCCAGCTCACCGGAGCCAGGGGGTCAGCCCCAGCATTTT. The complete variable domain, with remaining parts taken from reference TRBV18 and TRBJ1-5, reads NAGVMQNPRHLVRRRGQEARLRCSPMKGHSHVYWYRQLPEEGLKFMVYLQKENIIDESGMPKERFSAEFPKEGPSILRIQQVVRGDSAAYFCASSPEPGGQPQHFGDGTRLSIL.

The chain recombines TRBV14 with TRBJ1-3, with D possibly matching TRBD1 (6 bases). The germline V gene has CDR1 SGHDN and CDR2 FVKESK. CDR3 length: 15 residues. Trimming removed 2 bases at V and 2 bases at J, with 10 bases between. CDR3: CASSQNTGPGNTIYF. CDR3 DNA: TGTGCCAGCAGCCAAAATACAGGGCCTGGAAACACCATATATTTT.

The rearrangement uses TRBV29-1 and TRBJ2-2; 8 bases agree with TRBD1. The J segment lost 1 base and the V segment lost 3 bases, leaving 4 bases of the junction unmatched. The CDR3 length is 15 residues. Germline CDR1 is SQVTM and CDR2 is ANQGSEA. The CDR3 sequence is CSVESGQGNTGELFF. CDR3 DNA: TGCAGCGTTGAGTCAGGACAGGGGAACACCGGGGAGCTGTTTTTT.

As to this clone: The conserved phenylalanine or tryptophan normally closing the CDR3 is absent here, so this likely arose from a read error. V is TRBV6-5 and J is TRBJ2-3; the D is unclear. V gave up 7 bases and J gave up 2 bases, with 13 bases separating them. The CDR3 sequence is 14 residues long. Germline lookup yields CDR1 MNHEY and CDR2 SVGAGI. CDR3 region: CASTKRESTDTQYV. In DNA form, the CDR3 reads TGTGCCAGCACCAAACGAGAGTCCACAGATACGCAGTATGTT.

This chain links TRBV5-8 with TRBJ2-3, with D perhaps TRBD2 (7 bases). This CDR3 has 15 amino acids. The germline V gene encodes CDR1 SGHTS and CDR2 YDEGEE. V was pared by 4 bases and J by 0 bases, with 12 bases between. The CDR3 protein is CASSLGGTSTDTQYF. The CDR3 DNA follows: TGTGCCAGCAGCCTGGGGGGGACAAGCACAGATACGCAGTATTTT. Full variable domain (outside the CDR3, taken from reference TRBV5-8 and TRBJ2-3): EAGVTQSPTHLIKTRGQQATLRCSPISGHTSVYWYQQALGLGLQFLLWYDEGEERNRGNFPPRFSGRQFPNYSSELNVNALELEDSALYLCASSLGGTSTDTQYFGPGTRLTVL.

V is TRBV12-5 and J is TRBJ1-1, with no clear D. CDR1 is LGHNT, CDR2 FRNRAP, per germline. V was cut by 5 bases and J by 7 bases, with 8 bases left in between. The CDR3 totals 11 residues. This chain's CDR3 is CASGLDFEAFF. The CDR3, as DNA: TGTGCTAGTGGTCTAGACTTTGAAGCTTTCTTT.

This chain links TRBV30 with TRBJ2-7, with 11 bases matching TRBD1. The length of the CDR3 is 17 residues. V trimming: 1 base; J trimming: 1 base; junction bases outside the gene matches: 9. The germline gives CDR1 GTSNPN, CDR2 SVGIG (reference sequence). CDR3: CAWSADRGLGGSYEQYF. DNA of the CDR3: TGTGCCTGGAGTGCGGACAGGGGGCTGGGTGGGTCCTACGAGCAGTACTTC.

This clone turned up a few times. Other DNA sequences in the sample encode the same CDR3. This rearrangement joins TRBV15 to TRBJ2-7; the D gene is possibly TRBD2 (6 bases). The CDR3 loop spans 14 amino acids. The V end lost 0 bases, the J end lost 4 bases, and 10 bases lay between the germline ends. Germline CDR1 reads LNHNV; CDR2 reads YYDKDF (reference sequence). CDR3 residues: CATSRDLEGYEQYF. The CDR3 DNA reads TGTGCCACCAGCAGAGATTTGGAGGGTTACGAGCAGTACTTC. The variable domain in full, with the rest retrieved from reference TRBV15 and TRBJ2-7, is DAMVIQNPRYQVTQFGKPVTLSCSQTLNHNVMYWYQQKSSQAPKLLFHYYDKDFNNEADTPDNFQSRRPNTSFCFLDIRSPGLGDTAMYLCATSRDLEGYEQYFGPGTRLTVT.

The chain combines TRBV5-1 with TRBJ2-5, with 9 bases fitting TRBD1. The CDR3 has 15 residues. Per the germline V gene, CDR1 is SGHRS and CDR2 is YFSETQ. V shed 4 bases and J 4 bases; nucleotides not matched to a gene: 8. CDR3 sequence: CASSRNRGRGETQYF. CDR3 DNA: TGCGCCAGCAGCAGAAACAGGGGGCGAGGAGAGACCCAGTACTTC. The variable domain in full, with the rest retrieved from reference TRBV5-1 and TRBJ2-5, is KAGVTQTPRYLIKTRGQQVTLSCSPISGHRSVSWYQQTPGQGLQFLFEYFSETQRNKGNFPGRFSGRQFSNSRSEMNVSTLELGDSALYLCASSRNRGRGETQYFGPGTRLLVL.

The chain couples TRBV5-1 to TRBJ1-1; 9 bases fit TRBD1. The CDR3 extends over 15 amino acids. V lost 0 bases, J lost 6 bases, and 6 bases stayed unmatched. Per the germline V gene, CDR1 is SGHRS and CDR2 is YFSETQ. The CDR3 DNA follows: TGCGCCAGCAGCTTGGGGGGACAGGGACTTTCTGAAGCTTTCTTT. It is translated as CASSLGGQGLSEAFF.

This chain links TRBV5-6 with TRBJ1-1, with 7 bases that match TRBD1. Germline V gene lookup returns CDR1 SGHDT and CDR2 YYEEEE. The V gene end was trimmed by 0 bases and the J gene end by 1 base; junction bases not matched to a gene: 3. The CDR3 spans 15 residues. The CDR3 nucleotides read TGTGCCAGCAGCTTGGGAGACAGGGAGAACACTGAAGCTTTCTTT. It translates to CASSLGDRENTEAFF. The whole variable domain, filled in from reference TRBV5-6 and TRBJ1-1, reads DAGVTQSPTHLIKTRGQQVTLRCSPKSGHDTVSWYQQALGQGPQFIFQYYEEEERQRGNFPDRFSGHQFPNYSSELNVNALLLGDSALYLCASSLGDRENTEAFFGQGTRLTVV.

This clone was found a few times. The V gene is TRBV2, the J gene TRBJ1-1; possible D gene TRBD1, 6 bases. The CDR3 has 13 amino acids. Trimming shortened V by 6 bases and J by 1 base, and 9 bases separated the two germline ends. Per germline, CDR1 SNHLY and CDR2 FYNNEI. The CDR3 sequence is CASRRDKNTEAFF. The CDR3 coding sequence is TGTGCCAGCAGGAGGGACAAGAACACTGAAGCTTTCTTT.

The chain combines TRBV6-5 with TRBJ2-1, with D possibly matching TRBD2 (6 bases). The CDR3 runs 13 residues. Germline CDR1 and CDR2: MNHEY and SVGAGI. V lost 8 bases and J 0 bases, leaving 8 bases between the germline ends. This chain's CDR3 is CASGRGSYNEQFF. The CDR3 bases are TGTGCCAGCGGGCGGGGCTCCTACAATGAGCAGTTCTTC.

This clone occurred a few times. The CDR3 here is CASSQDPVLSSYEQYF. In DNA, the CDR3 is TGCGCCAGCAGCCAAGATCCGGTTCTTTCGTCCTACGAGCAGTACTTC. The rearrangement joins TRBV4-1 to TRBJ2-7; no definite D call. The CDR3 sequence is 16 residues long. Trimming left V 0 bases short and J 1 base short, with 13 bases between. Germline V CDR1 and CDR2: MGHRA, YSYEKL.

This chain joins TRBV28 and TRBJ2-7; D is undetermined. Germline values: CDR1 MDHEN, CDR2 SYDVKM. The CDR3 sequence is 12 residues long. Trimming removed 5 bases from V and 3 bases from J, with 8 bases in between. In DNA form, the CDR3 reads TGTGCCAGCAGTCTTCCCCGCTACGAGCAGTACTTC. The encoded protein is CASSLPRYEQYF.